This TCR beta chain was sequenced in a study of cytomegalovirus exposure and HLA in healthy donors. V lost 6 bases to trimming and J lost 7 bases, with 13 bases between them. This CDR3 contains 14 residues. The V gene's germline CDR1 is MNHEY and CDR2 SVGAGI. Study outcomes and limitations: CMV antigen specificity was confirmed in vitro for a few CMV-associated chains.

About this clone: The antigen remains undetermined.

Use of 60 Vbeta and 13 Jbeta primers characterized the PCR. Clones were read by immunoSEQ multiplex PCR, and TCRdb kept only the in-frame ones, dropping some. The profile covers 100,000 to 150,000 clones, with 83% appearing a single time and about 19% taken by the ten largest. Sequenced input: PBMCs. The gene calls are TRBV6-5 and TRBJ1-6; the D is unclear. The TCR sequence derives from a man younger than 35 in good health and CMV-seropositive. Written as DNA, the CDR3 is TGTGCCAGCAGATTAACCAGTGGCAATTCACCCCTCCACTTT. This translates into CASRLTSGNSPLHF.